A selection of T cell receptor beta chains follows, all from one sample in a study of control samples from healthy donors and cancer patients. Measured with immunoSEQ multiplex PCR; TCRdb has only the in-frame clones, and not every one. The sample includes 150,000 to 200,000 clones, about nine tenths of them seen just once. Sequenced input: blood. These receptors all stem from a woman aged 40 to 50 in good health. Both conserved end residues are part of each CDR3. Each record gives: CDR3 protein, CDR3 DNA, J gene, D gene, V gene, clone size. A D gene is named only where the DNA matches it firmly. Rows may omit the clone size; those that give it use once, few, many or a size class.

CASSHRTGKDTGELFF | TGTGCCAGCAGCCACCGGACAGGGAAGGACACCGGGGAGCTGTTTTTT | TRBJ2-2 | TRBD1 | TRBV7-9 | .
CASSLVTGELFF | TGTGCCAGCAGCTTAGTCACCGGGGAGCTGTTTTTT | TRBJ2-2 | . | TRBV7-9 | .
CASSGTGNTGELFF | TGTGCCAGCAGTGGGACGGGCAACACCGGGGAGCTGTTTTTT | TRBJ2-2 | . | TRBV2 | .
CASSPRLAGGNTQYF | TGTGCCAGCAGCCCACGACTAGCGGGGGGGAATACGCAGTATTTT | TRBJ2-3 | TRBD2 | TRBV7-2 | .
CASSERIGMTTTDTQYF | TGTGCCAGCAGTGAAAGGATCGGGATGACAACCACAGATACGCAGTATTTT | TRBJ2-3 | . | TRBV2 | .
CASSIESGGEETQYF | TGTGCCAGTAGTATAGAATCAGGGGGAGAAGAGACCCAGTACTTC | TRBJ2-5 | TRBD1 | TRBV19 | .
CASSHPGTSRETQYF | TGCGCCAGCAGCCACCCCGGGACTAGCAGAGAGACCCAGTACTTC | TRBJ2-5 | TRBD2 | TRBV4-1 | .
CASSELGATEAYEQYF | TGTGCCAGCAGTGAACTGGGGGCAACGGAGGCGTACGAGCAGTACTTC | TRBJ2-7 | . | TRBV6-1 | .
CASSESGGSNQPQHF | TGTGCCAGCAGCGAAAGCGGGGGGAGCAATCAGCCCCAGCATTTT | TRBJ1-5 | . | TRBV9 | .
CASSQEGGGNTIYF | TGTGCCAGCAGCCAGGAAGGGGGCGGAAACACCATATATTTT | TRBJ1-3 | TRBD1 | TRBV4-2 | few
CAIRQGETGELFF | TGTGCCATCAGACAGGGAGAGACCGGGGAGCTGTTTTTT | TRBJ2-2 | . | TRBV10-3 | .
CASSESWASGGGSTDTQYF | TGTGCCAGCAGTGAATCGTGGGCTAGCGGGGGCGGCAGCACAGATACGCAGTATTTT | TRBJ2-3 | TRBD2 | TRBV2 | .
CASSEPKGKNSYGYTF | TGTGCCAGCAGTGAACCAAAGGGCAAAAACAGCTATGGCTACACCTTC | TRBJ1-2 | . | TRBV2 | .
CASSNRDRNTGELFF | TGTGCCAGCAGCAACCGGGACCGGAACACCGGGGAGCTGTTTTTT | TRBJ2-2 | . | TRBV13 | .